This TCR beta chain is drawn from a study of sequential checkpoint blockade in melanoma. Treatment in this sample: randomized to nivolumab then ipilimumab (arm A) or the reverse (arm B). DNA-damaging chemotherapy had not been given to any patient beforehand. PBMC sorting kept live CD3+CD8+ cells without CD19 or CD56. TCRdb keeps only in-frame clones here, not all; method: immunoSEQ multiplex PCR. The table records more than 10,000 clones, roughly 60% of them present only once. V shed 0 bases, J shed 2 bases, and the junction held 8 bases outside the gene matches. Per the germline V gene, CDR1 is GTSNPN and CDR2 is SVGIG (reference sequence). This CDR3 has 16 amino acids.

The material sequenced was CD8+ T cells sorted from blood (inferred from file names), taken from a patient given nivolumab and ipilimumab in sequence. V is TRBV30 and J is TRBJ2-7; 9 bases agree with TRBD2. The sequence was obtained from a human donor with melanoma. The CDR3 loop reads CAWSVRGSGGTYEQYF. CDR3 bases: TGTGCCTGGAGTGTACGGGGTAGCGGGGGTACCTACGAGCAGTACTTC.